Below, 18 T cell receptor beta chains from the same sample are listed, as sequenced in a study of CD4 T cells in relation to SARS-CoV-2 and coronaviruses. Their antigen targets remain unknown. Measured with immunoSEQ multiplex PCR; TCRdb has only the in-frame clones, and not every one. The sample has around 40,000 clones; over 70% are singletons. The sequenced sample was naive CD4+ T cells from PBMCs, cultured in vitro. Subset noted: naive CD4+ T cells isolated by negative enrichment. Every receptor here comes from an adult with COVID-19.

CDR3 bases: TGTGCTAGTGGTTTGCTCCGGGACAGGGGGCCCGGGGAGCTGTTTTTT. Translating gives CASGLLRDRGPGELFF. The chain joins TRBV12-5 to TRBJ2-2; 12 positions match TRBD1. Unmatched junction bases numbered 4, after V lost 2 bases and J lost 6 bases. The CDR3 covers 16 residues. Germline-derived CDR1 and CDR2 are LGHNT and FRNRAP.

The genes are TRBV28 and TRBJ1-5, with no clear D. The CDR3 is made up of 16 amino acids. Trimming took 5 bases from V and 3 from J, leaving 17 bases between them. Germline V gene sequence: CDR1 MDHEN, CDR2 SYDVKM. CDR3 DNA: TGTGCCAGCAGTCCGAGGGCCCTATACTACAATCAGCCCCAGCATTTT. This encodes CASSPRALYYNQPQHF.

This clone was counted only a few times. The genes are TRBV6-4 and TRBJ2-1, with D possibly being TRBD1 (6 bases). There are 14 residues in the CDR3. V lost 10 bases to trimming and J lost 8 bases, with 21 bases between them. The germline CDR1 and CDR2 sequences are MRHNA and SNTAGT. The CDR3 loop reads CATSQGQGSYEQFF. The CDR3 nucleotides read TGTGCCACTTCTCAGGGGCAGGGTTCGTATGAGCAGTTCTTC.

CDR3 sequence: CASSYSTSGRPYEQFF. The DNA of the CDR3 is TGTGCCAGCAGTTACTCAACTAGCGGGAGGCCTTATGAGCAGTTCTTC. The chain links TRBV6-2 or TRBV6-3 to TRBJ2-1, with TRBD2 matching 12 bases. Trimming removed 0 bases from V and 8 bases from J; junction bases left unmatched: 5. The germline gives CDR1 MNHEY, CDR2 SVGEGT. This CDR3 has 16 amino acids.

The V call is TRBV11-2, the J call TRBJ2-1; 7 bases agree with TRBD2. This CDR3 region has 15 residues. V shed 1 base, J shed 6 bases, and the junction held 6 bases outside the gene matches. The germline V gene has CDR1 SGHAT and CDR2 FQNNGV. CDR3 residues: CASSLGGGDVNEQFF. The DNA for the CDR3 is TGTGCCAGCAGCTTAGGGGGAGGGGACGTCAATGAGCAGTTCTTC.

This sequence joins TRBV12-3 or TRBV12-4 and TRBJ1-2, with D unclear. The CDR3 is made up of 11 amino acids. Trimming cost V 7 bases and J 2 bases, with 5 bases left between them. The CDR3 DNA reads TGTGCCAGCAAACAGAACTATGGCTACACCTTC. It translates to CASKQNYGYTF.

V usage is TRBV10-3 and J usage is TRBJ1-5; D is ambiguous. CDR3 length: 13 amino acids. Between the trimmed V and J ends, which lost 7 bases and 4 bases, there was a span of 11 bases. CDR1 and CDR2 (germline): ENHRY, SYGVKD. The DNA for the CDR3 is TGTGCCATCAAGCGAGGGTGGAATCAGCCCCAGCATTTT. This codes for CAIKRGWNQPQHF.

The chain joins TRBV11-3 to TRBJ2-1, with 11 bases fitting TRBD2. The CDR3 runs 17 residues. Per the germline V gene, CDR1 is SGHNT and CDR2 is YENEEA. V gave up 5 bases and J gave up 8 bases; unmatched junction bases: 14. DNA of the CDR3: TGTGCCAGCAGCCTGCGACTAGCGGGAACCCTGATCGATGAGCAGTTCTTC. Translating gives CASSLRLAGTLIDEQFF.

The chain couples TRBV27 to TRBJ2-2; tentatively, D is TRBD1 (5 bases). Trimming cost V 6 bases and J 6 bases, with 8 bases left between them. This CDR3 has 12 residues. Germline loops: CDR1 MNHEY, CDR2 SMNVEV (reference sequence). CDR3 sequence reads: CASSRRAGELFF. The CDR3 nucleotides are TGTGCCAGCAGCCGCAGGGCCGGGGAGCTGTTTTTT.

The genes are TRBV5-1 and TRBJ2-1, with 9 bases matching TRBD2. This CDR3 comprises 14 residues. With V trimmed by 4 bases and J by 5 bases, 4 bases remained unmatched. The germline V gene encodes CDR1 SGHRS and CDR2 YFSETQ. The CDR3 nucleotides read TGCGCCAGCAGCGCGACTAGCGGACACAATGAGCAGTTCTTC. Translated: CASSATSGHNEQFF.

This chain joins TRBV5-4 and TRBJ2-1, with D uncertain. Germline values: CDR1 SGHNT, CDR2 YYREEE (reference sequence). The CDR3 sequence is 14 residues long. The V gene lost 0 bases and the J gene lost 5 bases, with 9 bases spanning the gap. CDR3 sequence: CASSLEISDNEQFF. CDR3 sequence (DNA): TGTGCCAGCAGCTTGGAAATCAGCGACAATGAGCAGTTCTTC. Based on the CDR3 plus reference TRBV5-4 and TRBJ2-1, the full variable domain is ETGVTQSPTHLIKTRGQQVTLRCSSQSGHNTVSWYQQALGQGPQFIFQYYREEENGRGNFPPRFSGLQFPNYSSELNVNALELDDSALYLCASSLEISDNEQFFGPGTRLTVL.

The chain couples TRBV7-3 to TRBJ2-2; 12 bases line up with TRBD2. This CDR3 contains 16 residues. The junction had 5 bases not matched to a gene; V was cut back by 5 bases and J by 4 bases. The germline V gene encodes CDR1 SGHTA and CDR2 FQGTGA. The CDR3 protein is CASSALAGGFTGELFF. The CDR3 bases are TGTGCCAGCAGCGCTCTAGCGGGAGGGTTCACCGGGGAGCTGTTTTTT. The entire variable domain, with the rest obtained from reference TRBV7-3 and TRBJ2-2, is as follows: GAGVSQTPSNKVTEKGKYVELRCDPISGHTALYWYRQSLGQGPEFLIYFQGTGAADDSGLPNDRFFAVRPEGSVSTLKIQRTERGDSAVYLCASSALAGGFTGELFFGEGSRLTVL.

The chain combines TRBV5-4 with TRBJ2-7; 9 bases match TRBD2. J was trimmed by 5 bases and V by 2 bases; bases with no gene match: 8. Looked up from germline, CDR1 is SGHNT and CDR2 is YYREEE (reference sequence). This CDR3 contains 15 residues. CDR3 amino acids: CASSFRGRAPNEQYF. As DNA, the CDR3 is TGTGCCAGCAGCTTCCGCGGGAGGGCTCCCAACGAGCAGTACTTC.

This chain links TRBV18 with TRBJ1-1, with TRBD1 as a possible D gene (6 bases). The germline gives CDR1 KGHSH, CDR2 LQKENI. Deletions cut 2 bases from V and 1 base from J, with 8 bases between. The CDR3 is made up of 14 amino acids. The CDR3 region is CASSPNRENTEAFF. DNA of the CDR3: TGTGCCAGCTCACCAAACAGGGAGAACACTGAAGCTTTCTTT.

The rearrangement links TRBV24-1 to TRBJ2-3; weak D call: TRBD2 (6 bases). V lost 9 bases and J lost 6, with 9 bases in between. CDR1 is KGHDR, CDR2 SFDVKD, per germline. This CDR3 region has 11 residues. The DNA of the CDR3 is TGTGCCACCGCCCGGGGGGATACGCAGTATTTT. It is translated as CATARGDTQYF.

The gene calls are TRBV2 and TRBJ2-3; D is ambiguous. Trimming took 3 bases from V and 4 from J, leaving 8 bases between them. This CDR3 is built from 13 residues. The germline CDR1 and CDR2 sequences are SNHLY and FYNNEI. CDR3 sequence: CASSEYLADTQYF. The CDR3 DNA is TGTGCCAGCAGTGAGTACTTGGCAGATACGCAGTATTTT.

V is TRBV23-1 and J is TRBJ2-5, with D uncertain. TRBV23-1 is designated an ORF whose function remains uncertain. V lost 4 bases and J lost 1, with 10 bases in between. The CDR3 spans 14 residues. CDR3 residues: CASSRNKFQETQYF. The CDR3 bases are TGCGCCAGCAGTCGGAACAAATTCCAAGAGACCCAGTACTTC.

This chain uses TRBV7-9 with TRBJ2-3; D not resolved. Germline CDR1 and CDR2: SEHNR and FQNEAQ (reference sequence). V was trimmed by 1 base and J by 2 bases, leaving 19 bases between them. This CDR3 is built from 18 residues. Here the CDR3 DNA reads TGTGCCAGCAGCTTAGTTCCAGACTTTAGAATCCCCACAGATACGCAGTATTTT. It codes for CASSLVPDFRIPTDTQYF.